This note documents a single TCR beta chain sequence. The data belong to a study of blood T cell repertoires in COVID-19. Overall study: The United States, Italy and Spain provided the acute and convalescent COVID-19 samples. Sources were T cells, B-cell-depleted T cells, or PBMCs; the material itself was cDNA or gDNA.

Original methodology: Nucleated cell counts were estimated from reference gene primer amplification. Data came from immunoSEQ multiplex PCR; TCRdb stores just in-frame clones and leaves some out. V and J calls plus clone size are reproduced from that table; the DNA served to infer D and trimming. In the table there are 60,000 to 90,000 clones, more than 70% of which are singletons. The sequence came from a man in his 60s with active or convalescent COVID-19. The sequenced material came from peripheral blood.

The CDR3 sequence: CASSPRGGEGEAFF. The CDR3 bases are TGTGCCAGCAGTCCGCGTGGGGGCGAGGGTGAAGCTTTCTTT. The V call is TRBV7-2, the J call TRBJ1-1, with D perhaps TRBD1 (6 bases). With 6 bases removed from V and 7 bases from J, the gap between germline ends came to 18 bases. Germline values: CDR1 SGHTA, CDR2 FQGNSA. The CDR3 spans 14 residues.